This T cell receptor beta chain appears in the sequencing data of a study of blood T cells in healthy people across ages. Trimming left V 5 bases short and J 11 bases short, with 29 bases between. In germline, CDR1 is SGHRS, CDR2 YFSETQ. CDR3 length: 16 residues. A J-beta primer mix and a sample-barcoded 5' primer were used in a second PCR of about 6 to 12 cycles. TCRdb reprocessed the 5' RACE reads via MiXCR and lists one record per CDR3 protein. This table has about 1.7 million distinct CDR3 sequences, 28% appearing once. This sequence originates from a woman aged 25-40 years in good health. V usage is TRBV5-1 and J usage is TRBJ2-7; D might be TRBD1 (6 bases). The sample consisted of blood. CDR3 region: CASSFTDPAWDMKKYF. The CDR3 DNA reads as TGCGCCAGCAGTTTTACCGACCCCGCGTGGGACATGAAAAAGTACTTC.